This is a list of T cell receptor beta chains from one sample in a study of shared T cell receptors in the human thymus. Produced via immunoSEQ multiplex PCR; TCRdb's table is partial and in-frame only. The table includes approximately 580,000 clones, around three quarters detected once. In addition, the sample was reused for a study of human thymus T cells.

Sequenced input: thymocytes. Receptor source: a boy younger than two with a congenital heart defect. Both conserved end residues are part of each CDR3. The order of the fields is V gene, D gene, clone size, J gene, CDR3 DNA, CDR3 protein. The D gene is left open where the match is weak. The size field is filled for only some rows; it gives once, few, many or a size class.

TRBV11-2,-,-,TRBJ1-4,TGTGCCAGCAGTAGGGAGGAGAGGGTCGGGGAAAAACTGTTTTTT,CASSREERVGEKLFF
TRBV6-4,-,-,TRBJ2-3,TGTGCCAGCAGTGACTCCCACAACGCCGAGGACACAGATACGCAGTATTTT,CASSDSHNAEDTDTQYF
TRBV14,TRBD2,-,TRBJ2-7,TGTGCCAGCAGCCAAGAGAGCGGGAGAGACTCCCACGAGCAGTACTTC,CASSQESGRDSHEQYF
TRBV7-6,TRBD2,-,TRBJ2-1,TGTGCCAGCAGCTTACCCCCGGGACTAGCGGGGAATGAGCAGTTCTTC,CASSLPPGLAGNEQFF
TRBV5-6,-,-,TRBJ2-5,TGTGCCAGCAGCTTGGCGCTAGCCCGACAAGAGACCCAGTACTTC,CASSLALARQETQYF
TRBV2,TRBD2,once,TRBJ2-5,TGTGCCAGCAATGCGCTAGCGGGAGAAGGAGAGACCCAGTACTTC,CASNALAGEGETQYF
TRBV4-3,TRBD1,-,TRBJ2-7,TGCGCCAGCAGCCCCCGGGACAGGGCCTCCTACGAGCAGTACTTC,CASSPRDRASYEQYF
TRBV19,-,few,TRBJ2-3,TGTGCCAGTATGGTCGGGGGAAGCACAGATACGCAGTATTTT,CASMVGGSTDTQYF
TRBV4-3,-,-,TRBJ2-1,TGCGCCAGCAGCCAAGGGAAGGGATGGGGGCTAAGTGAGCAGTTCTTC,CASSQGKGWGLSEQFF
TRBV19,TRBD2,-,TRBJ2-1,TGTGCCAGTAGTATAGTTACCGGGACTAGCGACTACAATGAGCAGTTCTTC,CASSIVTGTSDYNEQFF
TRBV6-5,-,-,TRBJ2-2,TGTGCCGTGGAGGACAGGAACACCGGGGAGCTGTTTTTT,CAVEDRNTGELFF
TRBV25-1,-,-,TRBJ2-5,TGTGCCAGCAGTGAGCCTAGGACAATCACTCGGCGAGAGACCCAGTACTTC,CASSEPRTITRRETQYF
TRBV7-3,TRBD2,-,TRBJ2-1,TGTGCCAGCAGCCCCACTAGTAACGGACTAGCGGGCAATGAGCAGTTCTTC,CASSPTSNGLAGNEQFF
TRBV10-1,-,-,TRBJ1-1,TGCGCCAGCAGTGAGTACAGCTTGAGGAACACTGAAGCTTTCTTT,CASSEYSLRNTEAFF
TRBV4-3,TRBD2,-,TRBJ2-3,TGCGCCAGCAGCCAAGAAGAGCGGGGGGAGGGCACAGATACGCAGTATTTT,CASSQEERGEGTDTQYF
TRBV7-9,-,once,TRBJ2-7,TGTGCCAGCAGCCCCCCAGGGAACTACGAGCAGTACTTC,CASSPPGNYEQYF
TRBV30,TRBD1,-,TRBJ2-7,TGTGCCTCTATATCGCCGGGACAGGGGGGTCGGGAGCAGTACTTC,CASISPGQGGREQYF